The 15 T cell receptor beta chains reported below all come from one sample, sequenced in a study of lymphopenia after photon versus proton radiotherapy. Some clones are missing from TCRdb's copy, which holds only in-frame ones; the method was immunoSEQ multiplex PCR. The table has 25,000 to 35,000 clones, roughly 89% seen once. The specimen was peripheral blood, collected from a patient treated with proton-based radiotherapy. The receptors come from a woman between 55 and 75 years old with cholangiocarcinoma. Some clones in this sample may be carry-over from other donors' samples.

CDR3 residues: CASSQQGRGDEKLFF. DNA of the CDR3: TGTGCCAGCAGCCAGCAGGGGAGAGGGGATGAAAAACTGTTTTTT. The gene calls are TRBV4-2 and TRBJ1-4; a weak D match, TRBD1 (6 bases). Germline-derived CDR1 and CDR2 are LGHNA and YNFKEQ. V was trimmed by 3 bases and J by 6 bases, leaving 14 bases between them. The CDR3 covers 15 residues.

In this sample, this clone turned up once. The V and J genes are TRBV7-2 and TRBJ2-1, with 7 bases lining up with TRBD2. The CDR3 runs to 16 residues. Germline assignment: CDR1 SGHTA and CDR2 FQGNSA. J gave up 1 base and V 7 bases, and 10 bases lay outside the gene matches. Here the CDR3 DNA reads TGTGCCAGCACCAAAAGGGGAGGGTTTTCCTACAATGAGCAGTTCTTC. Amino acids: CASTKRGGFSYNEQFF.

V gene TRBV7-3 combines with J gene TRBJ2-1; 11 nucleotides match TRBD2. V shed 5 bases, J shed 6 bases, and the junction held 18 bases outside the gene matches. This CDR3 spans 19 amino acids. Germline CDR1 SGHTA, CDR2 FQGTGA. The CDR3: CASSPGLAVGVGGGNEQFF. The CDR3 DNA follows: TGTGCCAGCAGCCCGGGACTAGCGGTGGGTGTCGGGGGAGGCAATGAGCAGTTCTTC.

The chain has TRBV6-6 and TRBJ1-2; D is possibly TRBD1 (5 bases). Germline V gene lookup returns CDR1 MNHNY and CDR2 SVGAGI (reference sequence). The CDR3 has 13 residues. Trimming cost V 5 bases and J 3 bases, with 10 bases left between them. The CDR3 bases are TGTGCCAGCAGTCCGATACAGGACTATGGCTACACCTTC. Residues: CASSPIQDYGYTF.

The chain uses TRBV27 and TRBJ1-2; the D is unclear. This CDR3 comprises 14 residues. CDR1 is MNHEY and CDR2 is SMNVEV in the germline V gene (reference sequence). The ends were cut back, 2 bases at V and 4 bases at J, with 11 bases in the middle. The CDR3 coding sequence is TGTGCCAGCAGTTTAGGCGGGCAGCCCTATGGCTACACCTTC. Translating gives CASSLGGQPYGYTF.

The DNA for the CDR3 is TGTGCCAGTCGCGTTCAAAGGGGGGCCACTGAAGCTTTCTTT. Translated: CASRVQRGATEAFF. This sequence joins TRBV19 and TRBJ1-1; D is possibly TRBD1 (6 bases). The germline V and J ends were trimmed by 8 bases and 4 bases, with 17 bases remaining between them. The germline V gene has CDR1 LNHDA and CDR2 SQIVND (reference sequence). The CDR3 spans 14 residues.

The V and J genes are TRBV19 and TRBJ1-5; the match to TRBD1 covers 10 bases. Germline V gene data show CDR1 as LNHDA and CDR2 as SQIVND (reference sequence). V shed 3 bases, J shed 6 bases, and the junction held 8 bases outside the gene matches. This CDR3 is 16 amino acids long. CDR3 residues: CASSIGRDRGSQPQHF. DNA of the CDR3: TGTGCCAGTAGTATCGGCCGGGACAGGGGTAGTCAGCCCCAGCATTTT.

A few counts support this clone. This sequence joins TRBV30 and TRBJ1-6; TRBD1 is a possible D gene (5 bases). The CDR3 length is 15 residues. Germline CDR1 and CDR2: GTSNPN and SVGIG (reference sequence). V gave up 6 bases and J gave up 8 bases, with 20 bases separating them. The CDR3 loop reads CACRVDSNFDSPLHF. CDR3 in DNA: TGTGCCTGTCGAGTAGACAGCAACTTTGATTCACCCCTCCACTTT.

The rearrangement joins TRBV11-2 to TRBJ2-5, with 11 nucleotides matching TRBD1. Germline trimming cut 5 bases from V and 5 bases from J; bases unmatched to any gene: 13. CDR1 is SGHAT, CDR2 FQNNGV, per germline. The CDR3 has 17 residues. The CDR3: CASSQGQGVGYRETQYF. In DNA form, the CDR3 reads TGTGCCAGCAGCCAGGGACAGGGGGTTGGTTATCGTGAGACCCAGTACTTC.

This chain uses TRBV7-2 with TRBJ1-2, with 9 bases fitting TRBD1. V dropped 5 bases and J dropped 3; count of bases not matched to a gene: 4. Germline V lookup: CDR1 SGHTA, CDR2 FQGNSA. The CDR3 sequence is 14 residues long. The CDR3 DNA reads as TGTGCCAGCAGCCCGGACAGGGGTGACTATGGCTACACCTTC. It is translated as CASSPDRGDYGYTF.

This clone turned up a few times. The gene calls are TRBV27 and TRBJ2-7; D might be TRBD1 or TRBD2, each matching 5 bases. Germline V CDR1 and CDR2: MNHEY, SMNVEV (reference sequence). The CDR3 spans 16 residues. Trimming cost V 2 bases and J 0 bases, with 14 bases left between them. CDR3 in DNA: TGTGCCAGCAGTTTAATTGGGACCATCAACTCCTACGAGCAGTACTTC. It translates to CASSLIGTINSYEQYF.

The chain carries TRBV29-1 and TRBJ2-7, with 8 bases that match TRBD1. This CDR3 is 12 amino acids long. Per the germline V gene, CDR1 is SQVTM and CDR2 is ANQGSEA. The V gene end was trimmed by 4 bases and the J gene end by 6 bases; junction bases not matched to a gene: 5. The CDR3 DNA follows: TGCAGCGTTGGAAGACAGGGGTTCGAGCAGTACTTC. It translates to CSVGRQGFEQYF.

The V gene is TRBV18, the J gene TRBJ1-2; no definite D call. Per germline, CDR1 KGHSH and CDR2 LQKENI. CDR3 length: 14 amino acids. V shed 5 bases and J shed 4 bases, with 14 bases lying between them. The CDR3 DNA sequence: TGTGCCAGCTCATTCGAGGGCGCAAGCTATGGCTACACCTTC. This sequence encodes CASSFEGASYGYTF.

As DNA, the CDR3 is TGTGCCAGCAGTTACTCGGGGGTAGTCCGCACAGATACGCAGTATTTT. This codes for CASSYSGVVRTDTQYF. The V gene is TRBV6-5, the J gene TRBJ2-3, with D perhaps being TRBD1 or TRBD2 (5 bases each). Germline-derived CDR1 and CDR2 are MNHEY and SVGAGI. The CDR3 is 16 residues long. V was clipped by 0 bases and J by 1 base, with 11 bases between them.

CDR3 sequence reads: CSARSRGAFF. The DNA of the CDR3 is TGCAGTGCTAGATCCCGGGGCGCTTTCTTT. The gene calls are TRBV20-1 and TRBJ1-1, with D perhaps TRBD1 (5 bases). Trimming took 2 bases from V and 11 from J, leaving 9 bases between them. The germline CDR1 and CDR2 sequences are DFQATT and SNEGSKA (reference sequence). The CDR3 consists of 10 residues.